This T cell receptor (beta chain) was recovered during a study of cytomegalovirus exposure and HLA in healthy donors. The CDR3 length is 15 residues. V shed 0 bases, J shed 11 bases, and the junction held 6 bases outside the gene matches. Germline CDR1 reads SGHDT; CDR2 reads YYEEEE. Study-level findings and limits: Excluded: some indistinguishable V segments such as TRBV6-2 and TRBV6-3. Segments of the TCR beta V type were, in most cases, productive about 87% or about 30% of the time in an earlier analysis.

Regarding this clone: Its antigen is not known. Other DNA sequences in the same sample also yield this CDR3.

The PCR employed 60 Vbeta primers together with 13 Jbeta primers. Libraries were prepared by immunoSEQ multiplex PCR; TCRdb keeps only in-frame clonotypes and omits some of them. The data hold roughly 120,000 clones, with 60% to 85% observed a single time. Material for sequencing was PBMCs. The sequence was obtained from a man aged 45-65 years in good health and CMV-seronegative. The chain recombines TRBV5-6 with TRBJ1-6; TRBD1 matches at 9 bases. The CDR3 loop is CASSLGWTGVAPLHF. In DNA, the CDR3 is TGTGCCAGCAGCTTGGGGTGGACAGGGGTGGCACCCCTCCACTTT.